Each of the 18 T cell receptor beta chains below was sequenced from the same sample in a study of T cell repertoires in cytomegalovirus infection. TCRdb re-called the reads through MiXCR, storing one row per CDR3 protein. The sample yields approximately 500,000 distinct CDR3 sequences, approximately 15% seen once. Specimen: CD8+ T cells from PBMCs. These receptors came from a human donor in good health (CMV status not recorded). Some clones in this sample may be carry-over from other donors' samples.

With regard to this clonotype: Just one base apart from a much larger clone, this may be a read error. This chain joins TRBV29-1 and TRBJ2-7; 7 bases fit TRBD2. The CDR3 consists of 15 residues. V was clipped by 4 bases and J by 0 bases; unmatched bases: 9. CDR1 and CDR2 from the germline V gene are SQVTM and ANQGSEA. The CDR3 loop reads CSVGDFAGASYEQYF. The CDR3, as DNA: TGCAGCGTTGGAGATTTCGCGGGAGCCTCCTACGAGCAGTACTTC.

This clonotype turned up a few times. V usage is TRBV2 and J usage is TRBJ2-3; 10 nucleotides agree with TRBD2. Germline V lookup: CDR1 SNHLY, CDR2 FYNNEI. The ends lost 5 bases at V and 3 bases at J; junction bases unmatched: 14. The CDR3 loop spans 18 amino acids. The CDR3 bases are TGTGCCAGCAGTCAAGGGGGTGCGGGACTAGCGCTGACAGATACGCAGTATTTT. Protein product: CASSQGGAGLALTDTQYF.

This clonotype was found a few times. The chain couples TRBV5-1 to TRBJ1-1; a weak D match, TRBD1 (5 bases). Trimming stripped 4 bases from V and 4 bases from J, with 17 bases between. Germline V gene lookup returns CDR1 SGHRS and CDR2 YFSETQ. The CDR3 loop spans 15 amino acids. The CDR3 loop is CASSLHPIGGTEAFF. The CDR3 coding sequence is TGCGCCAGCAGCCTACACCCTATTGGGGGCACTGAAGCTTTCTTT.

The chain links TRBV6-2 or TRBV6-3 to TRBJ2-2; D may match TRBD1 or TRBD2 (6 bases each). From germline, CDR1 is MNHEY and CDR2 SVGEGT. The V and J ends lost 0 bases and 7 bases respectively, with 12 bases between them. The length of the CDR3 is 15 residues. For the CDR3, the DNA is TGTGCCAGCAGTTACTCGCGGCGGGACATCGGGGAGCTGTTTTTT. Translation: CASSYSRRDIGELFF.

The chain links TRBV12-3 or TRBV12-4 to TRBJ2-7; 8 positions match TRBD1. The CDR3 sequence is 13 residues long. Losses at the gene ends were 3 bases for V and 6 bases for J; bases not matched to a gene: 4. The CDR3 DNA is TGTGCCAGCAGTTTTCAGACAGGGGCCGAGCAGTACTTC. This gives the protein CASSFQTGAEQYF.

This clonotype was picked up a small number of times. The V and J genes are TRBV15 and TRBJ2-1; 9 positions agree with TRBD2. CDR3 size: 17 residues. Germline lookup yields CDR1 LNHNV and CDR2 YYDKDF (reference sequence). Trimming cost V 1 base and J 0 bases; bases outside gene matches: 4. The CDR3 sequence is CATSRGWREGSYNEQFF. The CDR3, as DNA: TGTGCCACCAGCAGAGGGTGGCGGGAGGGCTCCTACAATGAGCAGTTCTTC.

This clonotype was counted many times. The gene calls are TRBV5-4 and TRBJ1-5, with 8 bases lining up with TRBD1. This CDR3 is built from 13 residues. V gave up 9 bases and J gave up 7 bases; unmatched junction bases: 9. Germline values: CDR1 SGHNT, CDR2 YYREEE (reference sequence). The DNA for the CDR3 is TGTGCCACCTCGGACAGGGTTGGCCAGCCCCAGCATTTT. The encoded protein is CATSDRVGQPQHF. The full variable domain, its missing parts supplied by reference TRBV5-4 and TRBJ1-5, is ETGVTQSPTHLIKTRGQQVTLRCSSQSGHNTVSWYQQALGQGPQFIFQYYREEENGRGNFPPRFSGLQFPNYSSELNVNALELDDSALYLCATSDRVGQPQHFGDGTRLSIL.

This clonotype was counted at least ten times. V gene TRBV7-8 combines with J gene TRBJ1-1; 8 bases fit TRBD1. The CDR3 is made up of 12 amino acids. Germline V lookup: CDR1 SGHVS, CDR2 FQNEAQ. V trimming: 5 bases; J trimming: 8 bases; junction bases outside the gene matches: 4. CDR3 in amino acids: CASSPGTGEAFF. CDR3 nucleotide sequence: TGTGCCAGCAGCCCCGGGACAGGCGAAGCTTTCTTT.

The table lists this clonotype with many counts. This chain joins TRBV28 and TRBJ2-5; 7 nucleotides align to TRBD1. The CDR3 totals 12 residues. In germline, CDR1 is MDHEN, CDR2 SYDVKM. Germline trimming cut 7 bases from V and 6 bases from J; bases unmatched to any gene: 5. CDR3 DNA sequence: TGTGCCAGCACTGACAGGGACCAGACCCAGTACTTC. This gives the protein CASTDRDQTQYF.

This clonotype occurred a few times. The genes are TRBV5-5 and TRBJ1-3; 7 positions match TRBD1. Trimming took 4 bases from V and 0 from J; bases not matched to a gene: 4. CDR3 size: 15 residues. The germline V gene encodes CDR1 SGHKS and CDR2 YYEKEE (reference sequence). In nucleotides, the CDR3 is TGTGCCAGCAGCACGGACAGGAGCTCTGGAAACACCATATATTTT. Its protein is CASSTDRSSGNTIYF.

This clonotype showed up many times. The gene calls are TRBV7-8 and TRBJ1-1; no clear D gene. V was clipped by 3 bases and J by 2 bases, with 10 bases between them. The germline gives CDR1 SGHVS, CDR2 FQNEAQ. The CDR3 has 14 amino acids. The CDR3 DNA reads TGTGCCAGCAGCTTGTACGTTGGAAACACTGAAGCTTTCTTT. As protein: CASSLYVGNTEAFF.

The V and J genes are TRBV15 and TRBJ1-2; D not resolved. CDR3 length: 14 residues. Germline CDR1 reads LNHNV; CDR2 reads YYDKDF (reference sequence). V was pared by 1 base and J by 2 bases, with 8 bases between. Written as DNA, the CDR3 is TGTGCCACCAGCAGAGTCCAGCTAAACTATGGCTACACCTTC. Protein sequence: CATSRVQLNYGYTF.

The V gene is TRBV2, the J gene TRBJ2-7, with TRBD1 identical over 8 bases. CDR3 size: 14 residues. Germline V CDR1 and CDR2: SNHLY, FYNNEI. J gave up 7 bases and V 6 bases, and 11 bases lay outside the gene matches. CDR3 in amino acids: CASSSGTGAWEQYF. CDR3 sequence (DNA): TGTGCCAGCAGCTCCGGGACAGGCGCTTGGGAGCAGTACTTC.

CDR3 DNA: TGTGCCAGCAGCCAAGTCTACAGGGGCAGCGCATCGGCCAAAAACATTCAGTACTTC. Residues: CASSQVYRGSASAKNIQYF. The rearrangement joins TRBV4-2 to TRBJ2-4; 7 bases fit TRBD1. Per germline, CDR1 LGHNA and CDR2 YNFKEQ. The ends lost 1 base at V and 1 base at J; junction bases unmatched: 13. CDR3 length equals 19 residues.

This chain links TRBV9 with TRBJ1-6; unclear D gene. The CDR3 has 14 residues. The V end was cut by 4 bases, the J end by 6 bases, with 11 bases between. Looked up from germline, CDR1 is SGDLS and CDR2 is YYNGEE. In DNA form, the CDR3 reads TGTGCCAGCAGCCTTACAGAAGTTAATTCACCCCTCCACTTT. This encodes CASSLTEVNSPLHF. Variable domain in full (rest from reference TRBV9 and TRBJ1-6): DSGVTQTPKHLITATGQRVTLRCSPRSGDLSVYWYQQSLDQGLQFLIQYYNGEERAKGNILERFSAQQFPDLHSELNLSSLELGDSALYFCASSLTEVNSPLHFGNGTRLTVT.

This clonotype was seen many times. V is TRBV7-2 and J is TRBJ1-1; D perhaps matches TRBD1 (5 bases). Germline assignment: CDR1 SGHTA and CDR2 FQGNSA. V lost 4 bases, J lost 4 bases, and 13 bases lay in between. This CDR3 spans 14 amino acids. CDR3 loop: CASSSLRGSTEAFF. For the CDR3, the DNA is TGTGCCAGCAGCTCACTACGGGGCAGCACTGAAGCTTTCTTT.

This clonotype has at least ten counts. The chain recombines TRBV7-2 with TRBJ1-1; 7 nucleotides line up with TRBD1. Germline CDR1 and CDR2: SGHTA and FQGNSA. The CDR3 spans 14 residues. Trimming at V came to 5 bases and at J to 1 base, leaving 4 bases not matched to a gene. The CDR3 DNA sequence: TGTGCCAGCAGCCTCCGGACAGGGAACACTGAAGCTTTCTTT. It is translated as CASSLRTGNTEAFF.

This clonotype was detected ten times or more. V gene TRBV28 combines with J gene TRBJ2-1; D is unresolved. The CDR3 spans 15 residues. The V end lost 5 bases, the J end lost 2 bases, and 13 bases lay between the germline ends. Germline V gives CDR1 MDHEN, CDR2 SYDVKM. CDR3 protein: CASSPGSKPYNEQFF. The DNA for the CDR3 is TGTGCCAGCAGTCCCGGATCAAAGCCCTACAATGAGCAGTTCTTC.